In its sample, the clone carrying this T cell receptor beta chain was seen a few times. As yet, its antigen is unknown. This record belongs to a study of beta chain features in type 1 diabetes. Study-wide results and caveats: TCRB CDR3 length was moderately but significantly reduced in all four CD4+ subsets of Type 1 diabetes patients.

Trimming at V came to 0 bases and at J to 2 bases, leaving 3 bases not matched to a gene. The CDR3 has 16 amino acids. The germline V gene has CDR1 SGHAT and CDR2 FQNNGV. The authors reverse transcribed all of the isolated RNA, so sequencing captured expressed TCRB transcripts. Only in-frame clones appear in the TCRdb table, and some are missing; sequencing was by immunoSEQ multiplex PCR. The sample has some 350,000 clones, approximately 13% seen once. The receptor was isolated from a woman aged 18-29 years with type 1 diabetes. V and J are TRBV11-2 and TRBJ2-7; 11 bases are a match to TRBD2. The sequenced sample consisted of naive CD4+ T cells from blood. The CDR3 loop reads CASSLDSGRVTYEQYF. The CDR3 DNA sequence: TGTGCCAGCAGCTTAGATAGCGGGAGGGTTACCTACGAGCAGTACTTC.